This T cell receptor beta chain was observed in a study of human T cells and chemical hapten exposure. This CDR3 has 14 residues. The V and J ends lost 6 bases and 2 bases respectively, with 13 bases between them. Unfractionated whole blood yielded the extracted total RNA. A single record per CDR3 protein comes from TCRdb applying MiXCR to the 5' RACE reads. The sample records 95,000 to 120,000 distinct CDR3 sequences, more than 15% being singletons. The clonotype was recovered from a human donor in good health. The chain has TRBV12-3 or TRBV12-4 and TRBJ1-1; tentative D call: TRBD1 (5 bases). CDR3 sequence: CASSDWTSNTEAFF. The CDR3 DNA reads as TGTGCCAGCAGCGACTGGACAAGCAACACTGAAGCTTTCTTT.